Listed below are T cell receptor beta chains from one sample, sequenced in a study of cytomegalovirus exposure and HLA in healthy donors. Sequencing was performed with immunoSEQ multiplex PCR; in TCRdb, only in-frame clones are kept and a portion is missing. The sample includes 200,000 or so clones, around 80% of them seen just once. Sample: PBMCs. These receptors all stem from a woman aged 18-29 years in good health and CMV-seropositive. The CDR3 runs from the conserved cysteine through the conserved F or W. The D gene is left open where the match is weak. Part of the rows lack a size; the others show once, few, many or a class for expanded clones.

cdr3_nt cdr3_aa clone_size cdr3_length d_call j_call v_call
TGTGCCAGCAGGTCAGCATCGGCCGGGGGGGCCAACGTCCTGACTTTC CASRSASAGGANVLTF . 16 . TRBJ2-6 TRBV2
TGTGCCAGCAGACGACAGGGGATTGGAGGCACAGATACGCAGTATTTT CASRRQGIGGTDTQYF . 16 TRBD1 TRBJ2-3 TRBV2
TGTGCCGGCCCGTTGCCGAGGGGCTACACCTTC CAGPLPRGYTF few 11 . TRBJ1-2 TRBV21-1
TGTGCCAGCAGTGGCGGCCGCCCGGGACAGGGAGATGGCTACACCTTC CASSGGRPGQGDGYTF . 16 TRBD1 TRBJ1-2 TRBV28
TGTGCCAGCAGCAATCAGGGGGGCCTTTCCTATGGCTACACCTTC CASSNQGGLSYGYTF . 15 TRBD1 TRBJ1-2 TRBV27
TGTGCCAGCTCACCGGACAGGGGAGTGAACACTGAAGCTTTCTTT CASSPDRGVNTEAFF . 15 TRBD1 TRBJ1-1 TRBV18
TGTGCCAGCAGTGGACAGTATGGCTATGGCTACACCTTC CASSGQYGYGYTF . 13 . TRBJ1-2 TRBV2
TGTGCCTGGAGGCTCACAGGGGGCGACGACGAGCAGTACTTC CAWRLTGGDDEQYF . 14 TRBD1 TRBJ2-7 TRBV30
TGTGCCAGCAGCACTTCCTATAATTCACCCCTCCACTTT CASSTSYNSPLHF . 13 . TRBJ1-6 TRBV6-1
TGTGCCAGCAGTGAACTCGGGACAGACGAGACCCAGTACTTC CASSELGTDETQYF . 14 TRBD1 TRBJ2-5 TRBV2
TGTGCCAGCAGCCAAGAGGCTAGCGGGGGCGGTGAGCAGTTCTTC CASSQEASGGGEQFF . 15 TRBD2 TRBJ2-1 TRBV4-2
TGTGCCAGCAGCTTAGGCGGGGGCGGGGGCGAGACCCAGTACTTC CASSLGGGGGETQYF . 15 . TRBJ2-5 TRBV7-2
TGTGCCAGTAGTGACAGGGATTACAATGAGCAGTTCTTC CASSDRDYNEQFF . 13 TRBD1 TRBJ2-1 TRBV19
TGTGCCTGGATGGGAGCGACAGGGCGGAATTCACCCCTCCACTTT CAWMGATGRNSPLHF . 15 TRBD1 TRBJ1-6 TRBV30
TGTGCCAGCAGCCCCCGGGGGGGGAGCTCTGGGGCCAACGTCCTGACTTTC CASSPRGGSSGANVLTF once 17 TRBD2 TRBJ2-6 TRBV9
TGCAGCGGGGGACAGGGCCAAGAAAAACTGTTTTTT CSGGQGQEKLFF . 12 TRBD1 TRBJ1-4 TRBV29-1
TGTGCCAGTTCGGACAGCCTTAATGAAAAACTGTTTTTT CASSDSLNEKLFF . 13 . TRBJ1-4 TRBV7-2
TGTGCCAGCAGAAGGACAGGGGGGATTGGCACTGAAGCTTTCTTT CASRRTGGIGTEAFF . 15 TRBD1 TRBJ1-1 TRBV28
TGTGCCAGCAGCTGGATGGGACAGGGCTATGGCTACACCTTC CASSWMGQGYGYTF . 14 TRBD1 TRBJ1-2 TRBV5-4
TGCGCCAGCAGCCAAGTCGGGGTCGGACAGCCAGAGACCCAGTACTTC CASSQVGVGQPETQYF . 16 . TRBJ2-5 TRBV4-3
TGCGCCAGCAGCCCCGTACAGGGGATCTATGGCTACACCTTC CASSPVQGIYGYTF . 14 TRBD1 TRBJ1-2 TRBV4-1
TGTGCCAGCAGCACCCTCGACAGGGCCAACACCGGGGAGCTGTTTTTT CASSTLDRANTGELFF . 16 TRBD1 TRBJ2-2 TRBV7-9
TGCAGCGTTGCTCGGGGGGGGCTGATTGAGCAGTTCTTC CSVARGGLIEQFF . 13 TRBD2 TRBJ2-1 TRBV29-1
TGTGCCATCAGCGATACAGGGCGCAATGAGCAGTTCTTC CAISDTGRNEQFF . 13 . TRBJ2-1 TRBV10-3
TGTGCCAGCAGCAACAGGGAGTGCAGGGGGCCTCCCTACGAGCAGTACTTC CASSNRECRGPPYEQYF . 17 . TRBJ2-7 TRBV21-1
TGTGCCAGCAAGGTGGCAGGGAATTCACCCCTCCACTTT CASKVAGNSPLHF . 13 . TRBJ1-6 TRBV19
TGTGCCAGCAGTTCCCCGGGACAGTTTTCACCCCTCCACTTT CASSSPGQFSPLHF . 14 TRBD1 TRBJ1-6 TRBV6-5
TGTGCCAGCAGCCGCGGGACAGGCGATGGCTACACCTTC CASSRGTGDGYTF . 13 TRBD1 TRBJ1-2 TRBV6-5
TGTGCCTGGAACGAACAGGGGTTAGGCAATCAGCCCCAGCATTTT CAWNEQGLGNQPQHF . 15 TRBD1 TRBJ1-5 TRBV30
TGTGCCAGCAGCCCGCAGGACAGGAAAAAGACCCAGTACTTC CASSPQDRKKTQYF . 14 TRBD1 TRBJ2-5 TRBV7-2
TGTGCCAGCAGTGACCAACCTAGCAATGAGCAGTTCTTC CASSDQPSNEQFF . 13 . TRBJ2-1 TRBV6-4
TGCAGCGGAGGCAGGGGGGACGCAACTAATGAAAAACTGTTTTTT CSGGRGDATNEKLFF . 15 TRBD1 TRBJ1-4 TRBV29-1
TGCGCCAGCAGCCAATTTCGACTAGCGGGGGCCGATAATGAGCAGTTCTTC CASSQFRLAGADNEQFF . 17 TRBD2 TRBJ2-1 TRBV4-1
TGTGCCAGTAGTACAGGGGCCCGGGCTTTCTTT CASSTGARAFF . 11 . TRBJ1-1 TRBV19
TGTGCCAGCAGCTCATTTGGACAGAAAATCACCGGGGAGCTGTTTTTT CASSSFGQKITGELFF . 16 . TRBJ2-2 TRBV13
TGTGCCAGCAGCCAGGGGCATGGCTACACCTTC CASSQGHGYTF . 11 . TRBJ1-2 TRBV5-4
TGTGCCTGGAGTGTAGGGGGACAGTTTAGAGCTTTCTTT CAWSVGGQFRAFF . 13 TRBD1 TRBJ1-1 TRBV30
TGCAGCGTTTCTCCGGGACAGGGTCACTCCTACGAGCAGTACTTC CSVSPGQGHSYEQYF . 15 TRBD1 TRBJ2-7 TRBV29-1
TGTGCCAGCAGTTTAAGCCGGCGACCACTCCAGGGGGGCTACGAGCAGTACTTC CASSLSRRPLQGGYEQYF few 18 . TRBJ2-7 TRBV28
TGTGCCACCAGCAGAGGAATTGGCCAGGGAAATTCACCCCTCCACTTT CATSRGIGQGNSPLHF . 16 . TRBJ1-6 TRBV15
TGTGCCAGCAGTGACGAGGGCAACCAACTGTTTTTT CASSDEGNQLFF once 12 . TRBJ1-4 TRBV25-1
TGTGCCAGCAGTGAGGGACAGAACTATGGCTACACCTTC CASSEGQNYGYTF . 13 TRBD1 TRBJ1-2 TRBV6-1
TGTGCCAGCAGTGATAAGGGGGGGTATCAGCCCCAGCATTTT CASSDKGGYQPQHF . 14 . TRBJ1-5 TRBV2
TGTGCCAGCAGCCAGGGTGGGACTGTGTCCTACGAGCAGTACTTC CASSQGGTVSYEQYF . 15 . TRBJ2-7 TRBV14
TGCGCCAGCGGAGGGAATGAGCAGTTCTTC CASGGNEQFF . 10 . TRBJ2-1 TRBV5-1
TGTGCCAGCAGGGGCAGAATGAGTGAAGCTTTCTTT CASRGRMSEAFF . 12 . TRBJ1-1 TRBV11-3
TGTGCCAGCAGCCAAGAACTAGCGGGGGCCTCCAATGAGCAGTTCTTC CASSQELAGASNEQFF . 16 TRBD2 TRBJ2-1 TRBV4-2
TGTGCCAGCAGTGAAACAGGGGATGGGGCCAACGTCCTGACTTTC CASSETGDGANVLTF few 15 TRBD1 TRBJ2-6 TRBV6-1
TGCGCCAGCAGTGAAGGGTCGACAGGGGCATCCTACGAGCAGTACTTC CASSEGSTGASYEQYF . 16 TRBD1 TRBJ2-7 TRBV10-2
TGTGCCAGCAGTTTTAGAGGGACTGGGGAGCTGTTTTTT CASSFRGTGELFF . 13 . TRBJ2-2 TRBV27
TGTGCCAGCAGTTACAATTGGCGTACAGCAGATTACACCATATATTTT CASSYNWRTADYTIYF . 16 . TRBJ1-3 TRBV6-5
TGTGCCAGCAGCTTAAGGGCAGGAGGAGAGACCCAGTACTTC CASSLRAGGETQYF . 14 . TRBJ2-5 TRBV7-6
TGCGCCAGCAGGGGTTCGCGGGGGGAGCGCACTGAAGCTTTCTTT CASRGSRGERTEAFF . 15 . TRBJ1-1 TRBV5-1
TGTGCCAGCAGCCAAGAAGGCGGGGGGGCGGACGGGGAGCTGTTTTTT CASSQEGGGADGELFF . 16 TRBD2 TRBJ2-2 TRBV4-2
TGTGCCAGCAGCTTATTTGAGCTAGCCAAAAACATTCAGTACTTC CASSLFELAKNIQYF . 15 . TRBJ2-4 TRBV7-9
TGTGCCAGCAGCCCTTTCCGGGGCGGGGTGAACACTGAAGCTTTCTTT CASSPFRGGVNTEAFF . 16 . TRBJ1-1 TRBV14
TGCGCCAGCAGCTCAGTACTCCCAGGGGTTACCAATGAGCAGTTCTTC CASSSVLPGVTNEQFF few 16 . TRBJ2-1 TRBV5-1